This is a list of T cell receptor beta chains from one sample in a study of technical replicates of blood from a few donors. TCRdb keeps only in-frame clones here, not all; method: immunoSEQ multiplex PCR. The data hold tens of thousands of clones, with 90% to 95% observed a single time. The sequenced sample was PBMCs. The source is a human donor in good health. Some clones in this sample may be carry-over from other donors' samples. The CDR3 runs from the conserved cysteine through the conserved F or W. The D gene is left open where the match is weak. Clone size is stated in some rows and not others, as once, few, many or a class when expanded.

size	V	J	D	DNA	CDR3
-	TRBV2	TRBJ1-4	TRBD1	TGTGCCAGCAGTCAAGGACAGGCTAATGAAAAACTGTTTTTT	CASSQGQANEKLFF
-	TRBV7-9	TRBJ2-4	-	TGTGCCAGCAGCTTAAACAGCGCCAAAAACATTCAGTACTTC	CASSLNSAKNIQYF
-	TRBV6-5	TRBJ2-2	-	TGTGCCAGCAGTTACTCGTCCCAACTAAGGACCGGGGAGCTGTTTTTT	CASSYSSQLRTGELFF
-	TRBV9	TRBJ1-1	TRBD1	TGTGCCAGCAGTCCCGGGACAGGGGGCACTGAAGCTTTCTTT	CASSPGTGGTEAFF
-	TRBV10-2	TRBJ2-4	-	TGCGCCAGCAGTGCCTCCAGGACAGTTCTAGCCAAAAACATTCAGTACTTC	CASSASRTVLAKNIQYF
-	TRBV5-1	TRBJ2-1	-	TGCGCCAGCAGCTTGGGTTCCAGGGTCAATGAGCAGTTCTTC	CASSLGSRVNEQFF
-	TRBV7-3	TRBJ1-5	-	TGTGCCAGCAGTTTCCGTGGGTGGGGCTGCAATCAGCCCCAGCATTTT	CASSFRGWGCNQPQHF
-	TRBV19	TRBJ2-6	-	TGTGCCTCGGGACTGGTGAGCTCTGGGGCCAACGTCCTGACTTTC	CASGLVSSGANVLTF
once	TRBV7-2	TRBJ2-7	-	TGTGCCAGCAGCTCAGGACTGGCCGAGCAGTACTTC	CASSSGLAEQYF
-	TRBV5-1	TRBJ2-5	TRBD1	TGCGCCAGCAGCTTGGGGGACAGGATGCGGGAGACCCAGTACTTC	CASSLGDRMRETQYF
-	TRBV7-9	TRBJ2-7	TRBD2	TGTGCCAGCAGCTCAACTCGTGGATCTAGCGGTCCCTACGAGCAGTACTTC	CASSSTRGSSGPYEQYF
-	TRBV6-6	TRBJ1-2	TRBD1	TGTGCCAGCAGTCCGACGAGGACAGGGGAGATCTATGGCTACACCTTC	CASSPTRTGEIYGYTF
-	TRBV5-4	TRBJ1-6	-	TGTGCCAGCAGCTTGGACAGGTTTAATTCACCCCTCCACTTT	CASSLDRFNSPLHF
once	TRBV4-3	TRBJ1-5	-	TGCGCCAGCAGCCAAGATAGGAGGGGAAATCAGCCCCAGCATTTT	CASSQDRRGNQPQHF
-	TRBV5-1	TRBJ2-7	-	TGCGCCAGCAGCCCGGAGACAGGTCCTCCCTACGAGCAGTACTTC	CASSPETGPPYEQYF
few	TRBV9	TRBJ1-3	-	TGTGCCAGCAGCGTAGGGGCCACCGACTCTGGAAACACCATATATTTT	CASSVGATDSGNTIYF
-	TRBV13	TRBJ2-1	TRBD2	TGTGCCAGCAGCCAGGGGGGGCTAGCGGGACGGAGCTCCTACAATGAGCAGTTCTTC	CASSQGGLAGRSSYNEQFF
once	TRBV18	TRBJ1-1	TRBD1	TGTGCCAGCTCACCGCAATTGGGACAGGTTGTGAACACTGAAGCTTTCTTT	CASSPQLGQVVNTEAFF
few	TRBV28	TRBJ1-1	TRBD1	TGTGCCAGCAGTCCACACAGGGGAGACACTGAAGCTTTCTTT	CASSPHRGDTEAFF
-	TRBV7-9	TRBJ1-6	-	TGTGCCAGCAGCCCTAGCGGACAAGGAAATTCACCCCTCCACTTT	CASSPSGQGNSPLHF
-	TRBV19	TRBJ1-5	-	TGTGCCAGTAGTATCAAACATAGCAATCAGCCCCAGCATTTT	CASSIKHSNQPQHF
-	TRBV27	TRBJ2-1	-	TGTGCCAGCAGTTTATCCGTCGGGAGCTCCTACAATGAGCAGTTCTTC	CASSLSVGSSYNEQFF
once	TRBV7-6	TRBJ2-5	TRBD1	TGTGCCAGCAGCCGCCGACAGGGGCAAGAGACCCAGTACTTC	CASSRRQGQETQYF
-	TRBV4-2	TRBJ2-7	TRBD2	TGTGCCAGCAGCCAAGTATGGTCTGCGGGAGGGCCCTACGAGCAGTACTTC	CASSQVWSAGGPYEQYF
-	TRBV2	TRBJ1-2	TRBD1	TGTGCCAGCAGTCAGACAGGGGGTGGATATGGCTACACCTTC	CASSQTGGGYGYTF
-	TRBV6-1	TRBJ2-1	TRBD2	TGTGCCAGCAGAGAATACGATAGCGGGGGGGCATATGAGCAGTTCTTC	CASREYDSGGAYEQFF
-	TRBV9	TRBJ2-7	TRBD2	TGTGCCAGCAGCGCCGGGGGGGACACGAGAACCTACGAGCAGTACTTC	CASSAGGDTRTYEQYF
few	TRBV2	TRBJ2-1	-	TGTGCCAGCCAAAGGGGGGCGGGGGTCTACAATGAGCAGTTCTTC	CASQRGAGVYNEQFF
few	TRBV2	TRBJ1-1	-	TGTGCCAGCAGTGGATCTCAAGCGGGGGCGCGCACTGAAGCTTTCTTT	CASSGSQAGARTEAFF
-	TRBV2	TRBJ2-1	-	TGTGCCAGCAGTGACCATAGCTCCTACAATGAGCAGTTCTTC	CASSDHSSYNEQFF
-	TRBV6-1	TRBJ2-7	TRBD1	TGTGCCAGCAGTGCCCAAACACAGGGGGCGGGCGAGCAGTACTTC	CASSAQTQGAGEQYF
-	TRBV5-1	TRBJ2-7	TRBD2	TGCGCCAGCAGCTTGGTGGGACTAGCGGGCATAAACTCCTACGAGCAGTACTTC	CASSLVGLAGINSYEQYF
-	TRBV9	TRBJ2-1	-	TGTGCCAGCAGCGTTTCTAGCAGCTCCTACAATGAGCAGTTCTTC	CASSVSSSSYNEQFF
-	TRBV2	TRBJ2-3	TRBD1	TGTGCCAGCAGTCGGACAGGGGGCCAGACAGATACGCAGTATTTT	CASSRTGGQTDTQYF
-	TRBV2	TRBJ2-3	TRBD2	TGTGCCAGCCCGACTAGCGGGAGCGCAGATACGCAGTATTTT	CASPTSGSADTQYF
-	TRBV6-5	TRBJ2-7	TRBD2	TGTGCCAGCAGGCCGCTAGCGGGAGGATCCTACGAGCAGTACTTC	CASRPLAGGSYEQYF
-	TRBV5-1	TRBJ1-6	-	TGCGCCAGCAGCTTGAGGGTTGGGGGCCAGAACTCACCCCTCCACTTT	CASSLRVGGQNSPLHF
-	TRBV28	TRBJ1-2	TRBD1	TGTGCCAGCAGTTTACCTGACAGGGATTATGGCTACACCTTC	CASSLPDRDYGYTF
-	TRBV7-2	TRBJ2-2	TRBD2	TGTGCCAGCAGCCGCAGACTAGCGGAGAACACCGGGGAGCTGTTTTTT	CASSRRLAENTGELFF
-	TRBV6-5	TRBJ1-1	-	TGTGCCAGCAGTTTCAAAATGAACACTGAAGCTTTCTTT	CASSFKMNTEAFF
-	TRBV9	TRBJ1-2	-	TGTGCCAGCAGCGTCCATAACTATGGCTACACCTTC	CASSVHNYGYTF
few	TRBV10-3	TRBJ2-5	-	TGTGCCATCAGTGAAGAGGGAGAGACCCAGTACTTC	CAISEEGETQYF
-	TRBV29-1	TRBJ2-5	TRBD1	TGCAGCGTTGAAGATCTGGACAGGGGGCGGGAGACCCAGTACTTC	CSVEDLDRGRETQYF
-	TRBV9	TRBJ2-1	TRBD2	TGTGCCAGCAGCGATACCGGGACTAGCAGCGATGAGCAGTTCTTC	CASSDTGTSSDEQFF
-	TRBV7-2	TRBJ2-2	-	TGTGCCATCACGGGGAAGATCACCGGGGAGCTGTTTTTT	CAITGKITGELFF
-	TRBV9	TRBJ2-5	-	TGTGCCAGCAGCGTAGTCCCGGGGGGCAAAGAGACCCAGTACTTC	CASSVVPGGKETQYF
-	TRBV15	TRBJ1-3	-	TGTGCCACCAGCAGAGATGTCAGGGTGGACACCATATATTTT	CATSRDVRVDTIYF
-	TRBV18	TRBJ2-6	-	TGTGCCAGCTCACCGGGAGCGGGTGGGGCCAACGTCCTGACTTTC	CASSPGAGGANVLTF
-	TRBV19	TRBJ1-5	-	TGTGCCAGTACTGGGGCCCGGTTCGCGAGCAATCAGCCCCAGCATTTT	CASTGARFASNQPQHF
-	TRBV7-9	TRBJ2-3	-	TGTGCCAGCAGCTTAACTTTCCAGGCTAGCGGCACAGATACGCAGTATTTT	CASSLTFQASGTDTQYF
-	TRBV27	TRBJ1-4	TRBD1	TGTGCCAGCAGTTCAACAGGGGTTTCAACTAATGAAAAACTGTTTTTT	CASSSTGVSTNEKLFF
-	TRBV6-5	TRBJ2-7	TRBD1	TGTGCCAGCAGTGTAAACAGGGGGCAAGGCGAGCAGTACTTC	CASSVNRGQGEQYF
-	TRBV19	TRBJ2-3	TRBD2	TGTGCCAGTAGAAAATTTAGCGGGGGGCACACAGATACGCAGTATTTT	CASRKFSGGHTDTQYF
-	TRBV2	TRBJ1-2	TRBD1	TGTGCCAGTGAAAACAGGGGGCAGGGCTATGGCTACACCTTC	CASENRGQGYGYTF
medium-sized	TRBV7-9	TRBJ1-2	TRBD1	TGTGCCAGCAGCCCACTCCGGACAGGGGGTGACTATGGCTACACCTTC	CASSPLRTGGDYGYTF
-	TRBV10-2	TRBJ2-7	TRBD1	TGCGCCAGCTACAGCAGGACAGGGATCAACGAGCAGTACTTC	CASYSRTGINEQYF
once	TRBV4-1	TRBJ2-3	TRBD2	TGCGCCAGCAGCCGTAGCGGGGGGGGCACAGATACGCAGTATTTT	CASSRSGGGTDTQYF
-	TRBV28	TRBJ1-1	TRBD1	TGTGCCTTACAGGGGGAAGGTACTGAAGCTTTCTTT	CALQGEGTEAFF